Below are 10 T cell receptor beta chains sequenced from a single sample in a study of tumor-infiltrating lymphocytes in primary liver carcinoma. Researchers generated TCR beta cDNA from approximately 0.55 ug of total RNA, relying on a constant-region primer. Three nested multiplex PCR rounds, a slightly modified ARM-PCR method, built the TCR beta libraries. The two initial PCR rounds, roughly 9 cycles each, used TRBV1-TRBV30 forward and C-beta reverse primers. TCRdb itself ran the multiplex PCR reads through MiXCR, one entry per CDR3 protein. Of about 84,000 distinct CDR3 sequences in the sample, 72% were seen once. The study co-extracted DNA and RNA from 20-30 mg of unsorted bulk tissue. What was sequenced was liver tumor tissue from sampling region 1. The subset denotes: tumor region T1, superior pole. The source is a man between 35 and 55 years old with primary liver carcinoma and hepatitis B virus infection.

A remark on this clonotype: An end of the junction differs from the germline gene, which may be a read error. This chain links TRBV6-1 with TRBJ1-2; a possible D gene is TRBD1 (6 bases). Germline V CDR1 and CDR2: MNHNS, SASEGT. CDR3 length equals 13 residues. The CDR3 DNA sequence: TGTGTCAGCTGGGACACCACTAACTATGGCTATACCTTC. The encoded protein is CVSWDTTNYGYTF.

As for this clonotype: The junction does not match germline at one end; this may be a read error. V is TRBV5-5 and J is TRBJ2-7; D is perhaps TRBD2 (6 bases). Germline V gene data show CDR1 as SGHKS and CDR2 as YYEKEE (reference sequence). This CDR3 contains 14 residues. DNA of the CDR3: TGTGTCAGCAGCTTAACTAGCAGGGACTACGAGCAGTACTTC. Translating it yields CVSSLTSRDYEQYF.

Regarding this clonotype: A much larger clone sits a single nucleotide away, making a read error possible. The chain uses TRBV20-1 and TRBJ2-1; the D gene is possibly TRBD1 (5 bases). Between the trimmed V and J ends, which lost 5 bases and 5 bases, there was a span of 13 bases. The length of the CDR3 is 13 residues. From germline, CDR1 is DFQATT and CDR2 SNEGSKA (reference sequence). CDR3 sequence reads: CSAAPTAHNEQFF. The DNA for the CDR3 is TGCAGTGCTGCACCGACAGCGCACAATGAGCAGTTCTTC.

As concerns this clonotype: A clone one base away is much larger, so this may be a read error. The chain uses TRBV7-9 and TRBJ2-3; D is ambiguous. This CDR3 region has 13 residues. The germline CDR1 and CDR2 sequences are SEHNR and FQNEAQ (reference sequence). This chain's CDR3 is CASSSQLTATQYF. The CDR3 nucleotides are TGTGCCAGCAGCTCCCAACTCACAGCTACGCAGTATTTT.

Worth noting for this clonotype: An end of the junction differs from the germline gene, which may be a read error. CDR3 sequence: CNVGVRATETQYF. The CDR3 region has the DNA TGCAACGTTGGTGTGAGGGCCACTGAGACCCAGTACTTC. The chain uses TRBV29-1 and TRBJ2-5; TRBD2 might be the D (5 bases). Germline V lookup: CDR1 SQVTM, CDR2 ANQGSEA. CDR3 length: 13 residues.

Comments on this clonotype: Compared with germline, one end of the junction differs, possibly owing to a read error. This chain joins TRBV25-1 and TRBJ2-5; D possibly corresponds to TRBD1 (5 bases). This CDR3 region has 16 residues. Germline CDR1 and CDR2: MGHDK and SYGVNS. CDR3 region: CASSEGLVTDRETQHF. CDR3 in DNA: TGTGCCAGCAGTGAAGGGTTGGTGACAGACCGAGAGACCCAGCACTTC. The variable domain in full, with the rest retrieved from reference TRBV25-1 and TRBJ2-5, is EADIYQTPRYLVIGTGKKITLECSQTMGHDKMYWYQQDPGMELHLIHYSYGVNSTEKGDLSSESTVSRIRTEHFPLTLESARPSHTSQYLCASSEGLVTDRETQHFGPGTRLLVL.

Of note for this clonotype: The conserved closing phenylalanine or tryptophan is absent in this CDR3, likely reflecting a read error. The rearrangement uses TRBV11-2 and TRBJ2-1, with D perhaps TRBD2 (6 bases). There are 18 residues in the CDR3. CDR1 and CDR2 from the germline V gene are SGHAT and FQNNGV. Trimming removed 4 bases from V and 4 bases from J, with 23 bases in between. CDR3 DNA: TGTGCCAGCAGCTCTGACCGTAGGAGGACCGGGAGTTACAATGAGCAGTTCTTA. It translates to CASSSDRRRTGSYNEQFL.

A remark on this clonotype: The conserved closing phenylalanine or tryptophan is absent in this CDR3, likely reflecting a read error. The chain combines TRBV6-5 with TRBJ1-5; D is unclear. Germline CDR1 is MNHEY and CDR2 is SVGAGI. This CDR3 comprises 13 residues. Trimming left V 0 bases short and J 7 bases short, with 7 bases between. As DNA, the CDR3 is TGTGCCAGCAGTTACTCAGGAAAACAGCCCCAGCATCTT. Protein product: CASSYSGKQPQHL.

As for this clonotype: Compared with germline, one end of the junction differs, possibly owing to a read error. V usage is TRBV2 and J usage is TRBJ2-3; D gene ambiguous. The germline V gene encodes CDR1 SNHLY and CDR2 FYNNEI. The CDR3 is made up of 12 amino acids. The CDR3: CDSTTLGDTQYF. The CDR3 nucleotides read TGTGACAGCACAACATTAGGGGATACGCAGTATTTT.

Notes on this clonotype: A read error may produce the germline difference seen at one junction end. The chain links TRBV12-3 or TRBV12-4 to TRBJ1-5; D may be TRBD1 (6 bases). This CDR3 comprises 17 residues. This chain's CDR3 is CASSLTSRGHGPQHQHF. In nucleotides, the CDR3 is TGTGCCAGCAGTTTGACCTCTCGGGGGCACGGTCCTCAGCACCAGCATTTT.